A selection of T cell receptor beta chains follows, all from one sample in a study of CD8+ T cells in alopecia areata. Method: immunoSEQ multiplex PCR; TCRdb's copy keeps in-frame clones and lacks some. The data show under 150,000 clones, 50% to 65% seen once. Sequencing used CD4+ T cells sorted from blood, obtained at week 24, from a patient treated with tofacitinib. The receptors here all came from a human donor with alopecia areata. Both conserved end residues are part of each CDR3. The D gene is left open where the match is weak. Part of the rows lack a size; the others show once, few, many or a class for expanded clones.

size: NA
V: TRBV30
J: TRBJ1-2
D: NA
DNA: TGTGCCTGGAGACCTGGAGATGGCTACACCTTC
CDR3: CAWRPGDGYTF

size: NA
V: TRBV10-2
J: TRBJ1-5
D: TRBD1
DNA: TGCGCCAGCAGTGAGTCTTGGAGGGGGCCGGTACAGCCCCAGCATTTT
CDR3: CASSESWRGPVQPQHF

size: NA
V: TRBV4-2
J: TRBJ2-7
D: TRBD2
DNA: TGTGCCAGCAGCCGTCCCGGGACTAGCGGGGACTACGAGCAGTACTTC
CDR3: CASSRPGTSGDYEQYF

size: NA
V: TRBV29-1
J: TRBJ2-5
D: NA
DNA: TGCAGCGTTGTCGTCGTGGGAGAGACCCAGTACTTC
CDR3: CSVVVVGETQYF

size: NA
V: TRBV5-4
J: TRBJ2-7
D: NA
DNA: TGTGCCAGCAGCTTGGTACAGGGTAAGCAGTACTTC
CDR3: CASSLVQGKQYF

size: NA
V: TRBV7-2
J: TRBJ2-3
D: NA
DNA: TGTGCCAGTAAGATTGGGGATACGCAGTATTTT
CDR3: CASKIGDTQYF

size: NA
V: TRBV9
J: TRBJ1-1
D: NA
DNA: TGTGCCAGCAGCCACTCCCGGGACAACCGTGAAGCTTTCTTT
CDR3: CASSHSRDNREAFF

size: NA
V: TRBV19
J: TRBJ2-2
D: NA
DNA: TGTGCCAGTAGTAGGGGACGGACATTGAGCACCGGGGAGCTGTTTTTT
CDR3: CASSRGRTLSTGELFF

size: NA
V: TRBV19
J: TRBJ1-2
D: TRBD1
DNA: TGTGCCAGTAGTATAGGGGGACAGATCTTCGGAGGCTACACCTTC
CDR3: CASSIGGQIFGGYTF

size: few
V: TRBV7-2
J: TRBJ2-2
D: TRBD1
DNA: TGTGCCAGCAGCCAACAGGGGTCCGGGGAGCTGTTTTTT
CDR3: CASSQQGSGELFF

size: NA
V: TRBV12-5
J: TRBJ2-2
D: NA
DNA: TGTGCTAGTGGTTGGGCGGCCGGGGAGCTGTTTTTT
CDR3: CASGWAAGELFF

size: NA
V: TRBV6-5
J: TRBJ1-1
D: TRBD1
DNA: TGTGCCAGCAGCGACAGGGGATTGAACACTGAAGCTTTCTTT
CDR3: CASSDRGLNTEAFF

size: NA
V: TRBV14
J: TRBJ1-2
D: NA
DNA: TGTGCCAGCAGCCAAGCGGGTATTGGCTACACCTTC
CDR3: CASSQAGIGYTF

size: NA
V: TRBV29-1
J: TRBJ1-1
D: NA
DNA: TGCAGCGGACGCATGGATACTGAAGCTTTCTTT
CDR3: CSGRMDTEAFF

size: once
V: TRBV27
J: TRBJ2-7
D: NA
DNA: TGTGCCAGCAGTACCCGAACAGGGTTCGAGCAGTACTTC
CDR3: CASSTRTGFEQYF

size: NA
V: TRBV5-4
J: TRBJ2-5
D: NA
DNA: TGTGCCAGCAGCTTGGGGTTGAACGGTGCAGAGACCCAGTACTTC
CDR3: CASSLGLNGAETQYF

size: NA
V: TRBV6-5
J: TRBJ1-1
D: TRBD1
DNA: TGTGCCAGCACCTCGGGACAGGCCGACACTGAAGCTTTCTTT
CDR3: CASTSGQADTEAFF

size: NA
V: TRBV18
J: TRBJ1-6
D: NA
DNA: TGTGCCAGCTCCACCAATGATCCAGCTAATAATTCACCCCTCCACTTT
CDR3: CASSTNDPANNSPLHF

size: NA
V: TRBV19
J: TRBJ2-7
D: TRBD2
DNA: TGTGCCAGTAGTCCCGGACTAGCGGGGGGTCGTGAGCAGTACTTC
CDR3: CASSPGLAGGREQYF

size: NA
V: TRBV30
J: TRBJ1-6
D: NA
DNA: TGTGCCTGGAGTGTTTTGCGGGGGGCACCCCTCCACTTT
CDR3: CAWSVLRGAPLHF

size: few
V: TRBV7-2
J: TRBJ2-7
D: NA
DNA: TGTGCCAGCAGCTTAGGGGACCCTGGCGAGCAGTACTTC
CDR3: CASSLGDPGEQYF

size: NA
V: TRBV5-1
J: TRBJ2-2
D: NA
DNA: TGCGCCAGCAGCCCAGCCGGCAACACCGGGGAGCTGTTTTTT
CDR3: CASSPAGNTGELFF

size: few
V: TRBV5-4
J: TRBJ1-4
D: NA
DNA: TGTGCCAGCAGCTCGAACAATCGGAAAGTAGCCGGGGCGGAAAAACTGTTTTTT
CDR3: CASSSNNRKVAGAEKLFF

size: NA
V: TRBV19
J: TRBJ1-2
D: NA
DNA: TGTGCCAGTAGTATAGAAGGTGGCAGGGGCGACTATGGCTACACCTTC
CDR3: CASSIEGGRGDYGYTF

size: NA
V: TRBV29-1
J: TRBJ2-4
D: NA
DNA: TGCAGCGCCTCGGACGGAGCCAAAAACATTCAGTACTTC
CDR3: CSASDGAKNIQYF

size: NA
V: TRBV23-1
J: TRBJ2-1
D: NA
DNA: TGCGCCAGCAGTCTCTACAGAGCCCTCCACTTCTACAATGAGCAGTTCTTC
CDR3: CASSLYRALHFYNEQFF

size: NA
V: TRBV18
J: TRBJ1-6
D: NA
DNA: TGTGCCAGCTCACCATCGCGGGCAGGAGACAATTCACCCCTCCACTTT
CDR3: CASSPSRAGDNSPLHF

size: NA
V: TRBV18
J: TRBJ1-2
D: NA
DNA: TGTGCCAGCTCACGACTACAGGGTTCCTATGGCTACACCTTC
CDR3: CASSRLQGSYGYTF

size: NA
V: TRBV29-1
J: TRBJ2-7
D: NA
DNA: TGCAGCGTTAGACAGGCCTACGAGCAGTACTTC
CDR3: CSVRQAYEQYF

size: NA
V: TRBV5-1
J: TRBJ1-1
D: TRBD1
DNA: TGCGCCAGCAGCTCCGAGGGGGCGAGCACTGAAGCTTTCTTT
CDR3: CASSSEGASTEAFF

size: NA
V: TRBV18
J: TRBJ1-1
D: NA
DNA: TGTGCCAGCTCACCCCGGACAGACAACACTGAAGCTTTCTTT
CDR3: CASSPRTDNTEAFF

size: NA
V: TRBV5-1
J: TRBJ2-1
D: TRBD2
DNA: TGCGCCACAAATAGCGGGGGGCTTTACAATGAGCAGTTCTTC
CDR3: CATNSGGLYNEQFF

size: few
V: TRBV2
J: TRBJ2-3
D: TRBD1
DNA: TGTGCCAGCAGTTCCGGGACAGGGACAGATACGCAGTATTTT
CDR3: CASSSGTGTDTQYF

size: NA
V: TRBV7-2
J: TRBJ2-3
D: NA
DNA: TGTGCCAGCAGCTTGAATATCGTAGCGGATACGCAGTATTTT
CDR3: CASSLNIVADTQYF

size: NA
V: TRBV27
J: TRBJ2-7
D: TRBD2
DNA: TGTGCCAGCAGTTTGCGGGGGGATGCCTACGAGCAGTACTTC
CDR3: CASSLRGDAYEQYF

size: few
V: TRBV29-1
J: TRBJ1-2
D: NA
DNA: TGCAGTGTGGGTAAAGAAACACTCTTAGGCTACACCTTC
CDR3: CSVGKETLLGYTF

size: NA
V: TRBV6-5
J: TRBJ2-5
D: NA
DNA: TGTGCCAGCAGCCGTGACAGGTCTCAAGGGACCCAGTACTTC
CDR3: CASSRDRSQGTQYF

size: NA
V: TRBV2
J: TRBJ1-6
D: NA
DNA: TGTGCCAGCAGCAAGACAACAGAACCCGGCCAAAGCCACTTT
CDR3: CASSKTTEPGQSHF

size: many
V: TRBV4-2
J: TRBJ1-2
D: NA
DNA: TGTGCCAGCACCTTAAGGGGAGGGGGAGTAAACTATGGCTACACCTTC
CDR3: CASTLRGGGVNYGYTF

size: few
V: TRBV29-1
J: TRBJ2-3
D: NA
DNA: TGCAGCGTTCGGTCGAGGGGGAAAGATACGCAGTATTTT
CDR3: CSVRSRGKDTQYF

size: NA
V: TRBV20-1
J: TRBJ2-5
D: NA
DNA: TGCAGTGCTAGGGGGGCCGCGACCCAGTACTTC
CDR3: CSARGAATQYF

size: NA
V: TRBV12-5
J: TRBJ1-2
D: NA
DNA: TGTGCTAGTAGCCAGGAGGTCTATGGCTACACCTTC
CDR3: CASSQEVYGYTF

size: NA
V: TRBV27
J: TRBJ2-7
D: NA
DNA: TGTGCCAGCGGCTTAGGGTTTGACTACGAGCAGTACTTC
CDR3: CASGLGFDYEQYF

size: NA
V: TRBV14
J: TRBJ2-6
D: NA
DNA: TGTGCCAGCAGCCAGATCTCTGGGGCCAACGTCCTGACTTTC
CDR3: CASSQISGANVLTF

size: NA
V: TRBV6-5
J: TRBJ2-7
D: NA
DNA: TGTGCCAGCAGTTACGTCGGGGTAAGCTCCTACGAGCAGTACTTC
CDR3: CASSYVGVSSYEQYF

size: once
V: TRBV5-1
J: TRBJ1-2
D: NA
DNA: TGCGCCAGCAGCTTGGAGGGAGGGACCTATGGCTACACCTTC
CDR3: CASSLEGGTYGYTF

size: few
V: TRBV5-1
J: TRBJ2-2
D: NA
DNA: TGCGCCAGCATGGCGATCGCGAACACCGGGGAGCTGTTTTTT
CDR3: CASMAIANTGELFF

size: NA
V: TRBV29-1
J: TRBJ2-3
D: TRBD1
DNA: TGCAGCGTTGGACCGACAGGGGTTGACACAGATACGCAGTATTTT
CDR3: CSVGPTGVDTDTQYF

size: medium-sized
V: TRBV18
J: TRBJ1-1
D: NA
DNA: TGTGCCAGCTCAGAATCAGGAGACACTGAAGCTTTCTTT
CDR3: CASSESGDTEAFF

size: NA
V: TRBV10-3
J: TRBJ1-5
D: NA
DNA: TGTGCCATCAGTGAGGTACAGCACGCTCAGCCCCAGCATTTT
CDR3: CAISEVQHAQPQHF

size: NA
V: TRBV7-9
J: TRBJ2-5
D: NA
DNA: TGTGCCAGCAGCCAAACTAGCCCGGAGACCCAGTACTTC
CDR3: CASSQTSPETQYF

size: NA
V: TRBV7-2
J: TRBJ1-6
D: NA
DNA: TGTGCCAGCAGCTTAGACCTACCACCCCTCCACTTT
CDR3: CASSLDLPPLHF

size: few
V: TRBV18
J: TRBJ2-7
D: TRBD2
DNA: TGTGCCAGCTCACCGACTAGCGGGGGGTCCTACGAGCAGTACTTC
CDR3: CASSPTSGGSYEQYF